The 21 T cell receptor beta chains listed next were all sequenced from one sample in a study of beta chain features in type 1 diabetes. What was sequenced were expressed TCRB transcripts, since all of the isolated RNA had been reverse transcribed. Clones were sequenced by immunoSEQ multiplex PCR, and TCRdb holds only the in-frame ones, with some missing. The data show approximately 250,000 clones, with over 9.5% seen just once and about 0.037% held by the top ten. Sequenced: naive CD4+ T cells from blood. The receptors here all came from a woman aged 18-35 years in good health.

This clone was observed a few times. This rearrangement joins TRBV15 to TRBJ2-7, with 11 bases fitting TRBD2. This CDR3 is built from 16 residues. Germline assignment: CDR1 LNHNV and CDR2 YYDKDF (reference sequence). V gave up 5 bases and J gave up 1 base; unmatched junction bases: 7. Here the CDR3 reads CATSELTSGSSYEQYF. CDR3 bases: TGTGCCACCAGCGAGTTAACTAGCGGGAGTTCCTACGAGCAGTACTTC.

This chain connects TRBV30 to TRBJ2-2, with D possibly TRBD1 on 6 matching bases. Trimming pared 1 base from V and 1 base from J, leaving 19 bases between. Germline lookup yields CDR1 GTSNPN and CDR2 SVGIG (reference sequence). The CDR3 loop spans 18 amino acids. The CDR3 reads CAWSEAGLGRGNTGELFF. CDR3 sequence (DNA): TGTGCCTGGAGTGAGGCCGGATTGGGCAGGGGGAACACCGGGGAGCTGTTTTTT. The full variable domain, rest sourced from reference TRBV30 and TRBJ2-2, is SQTIHQWPATLVQPVGSPLSLECTVEGTSNPNLYWYRQAAGRGLQLLFYSVGIGQISSEVPQNLSASRPQDRQFILSSKKLLLSDSGFYLCAWSEAGLGRGNTGELFFGEGSRLTVL.

This clone was seen only a few times. The chain joins TRBV6-5 to TRBJ2-7; D is unresolved. V was pared by 5 bases and J by 2 bases, with 13 bases between. The germline V gene has CDR1 MNHEY and CDR2 SVGAGI. The CDR3 is 14 residues long. CDR3 coding DNA: TGTGCCAGCAGTCAAAAAACAGCAACCTACGAGCAGTACTTC. The encoded protein is CASSQKTATYEQYF.

This clone appeared a few times. The V and J genes are TRBV11-2 and TRBJ2-1, with 9 positions matching TRBD1. From germline, CDR1 is SGHAT and CDR2 FQNNGV. Losses at the gene ends were 5 bases for V and 10 bases for J; bases not matched to a gene: 12. This CDR3 has 15 residues. CDR3 nucleotides: TGTGCCAGCAGCCGAAGACATACAGGGGGCCTGGAGCAGTTCTTC. Protein sequence: CASSRRHTGGLEQFF.

J is TRBJ1-2 and V is TRBV14; D gene uncertain. V lost 0 bases to trimming and J lost 2 bases, with 13 bases between them. The germline V gene has CDR1 SGHDN and CDR2 FVKESK. This CDR3 contains 16 residues. CDR3 protein: CASSQELPGLNYGYTF. In DNA, the CDR3 is TGTGCCAGCAGCCAAGAGTTGCCAGGACTCAACTATGGCTACACCTTC.

The V call is TRBV7-9, the J call TRBJ1-1, with D possibly TRBD1 on 6 matching bases. Germline V gene sequence: CDR1 SEHNR, CDR2 FQNEAQ (reference sequence). The germline V and J ends were trimmed by 6 bases and 0 bases, with 14 bases remaining between them. CDR3 length: 15 amino acids. CDR3 residues: CASSQAGTLNTEAFF. Here the CDR3 DNA reads TGTGCCAGCAGTCAAGCTGGGACATTGAACACTGAAGCTTTCTTT. Full variable domain (missing parts from reference TRBV7-9 and TRBJ1-1): DTGVSQNPRHKITKRGQNVTFRCDPISEHNRLYWYRQTLGQGPEFLTYFQNEAQLEKSRLLSDRFSAERPKGSFSTLEIQRTEQGDSAMYLCASSQAGTLNTEAFFGQGTRLTVV.

The rearrangement links TRBV10-3 to TRBJ2-1; D may be TRBD1 (6 bases). Per the germline V gene, CDR1 is ENHRY and CDR2 is SYGVKD. The CDR3 runs to 15 residues. Trimming took 0 bases from V and 2 from J, leaving 8 bases between them. CDR3 nucleotides: TGTGCCATCAGTGAGTCACAGGGAACCTACAATGAGCAGTTCTTC. It specifies CAISESQGTYNEQFF.

V usage is TRBV5-1 and J usage is TRBJ1-1; 7 bases line up with TRBD1. CDR1 and CDR2 from the germline V gene are SGHRS and YFSETQ. The CDR3 extends over 14 amino acids. The ends lost 2 bases at V and 1 base at J; junction bases unmatched: 2. CDR3 in amino acids: CASSFWTGNTEAFF. The CDR3 DNA sequence: TGCGCCAGCAGCTTCTGGACAGGGAACACTGAAGCTTTCTTT.

This clone was seen more than once but under ten times. The rearrangement links TRBV2 to TRBJ1-2; the match to TRBD1 covers 12 bases. Losses at the gene ends were 8 bases for V and 4 bases for J; bases not matched to a gene: 5. Germline CDR1 SNHLY, CDR2 FYNNEI. The CDR3 totals 14 residues. The CDR3 region has the DNA TGTGCCAGCGGGACAGGGGGCTCAGGCTATGGCTACACCTTC. The encoded protein is CASGTGGSGYGYTF.

This clone was counted a few times. The chain has TRBV5-1 and TRBJ1-2, with TRBD1 as a possible D gene (5 bases). Germline values: CDR1 SGHRS, CDR2 YFSETQ. Trimming removed 4 bases at V and 2 bases at J, with 18 bases between. The length of the CDR3 is 16 residues. The CDR3 DNA reads TGCGCCAGCAGCAACAAGGGCAGGGCGGCGAACTATGGCTACACCTTC. This sequence encodes CASSNKGRAANYGYTF.

A few counts support this clone. The V call is TRBV6-5, the J call TRBJ1-1, with D hard to call. Germline V gene data show CDR1 as MNHEY and CDR2 as SVGAGI. V was trimmed by 11 bases and J by 5 bases, leaving 18 bases between them. The CDR3 consists of 13 residues. The CDR3 DNA sequence: TGTGCCTCTGAGCCAGCGGTAAAAACTGAAGCTTTCTTT. Protein sequence: CASEPAVKTEAFF.

This clone was counted a few times. V and J are TRBV14 and TRBJ1-2; 7 positions agree with TRBD1. Germline trimming cut 0 bases from V and 8 bases from J; bases unmatched to any gene: 6. Germline-derived CDR1 and CDR2 are SGHDN and FVKESK. This CDR3 is 14 amino acids long. The CDR3 reads CASSQETGMGGYTF. Written as DNA, the CDR3 is TGTGCCAGCAGCCAAGAGACAGGGATGGGCGGCTACACCTTC.

V is TRBV10-3 and J is TRBJ2-3, with D hard to call. This CDR3 has 13 residues. With 8 bases removed from V and 0 bases from J, the gap between germline ends came to 9 bases. Germline CDR1 ENHRY, CDR2 SYGVKD. The chain's CDR3 is CAIGSTSTDTQYF. In DNA form, the CDR3 reads TGTGCCATCGGTAGTACTAGCACAGATACGCAGTATTTT.

This clone has more than one count but fewer than ten. The chain uses TRBV18 and TRBJ2-3, with 9 bases that match TRBD2. V trimming: 2 bases; J trimming: 4 bases; junction bases outside the gene matches: 10. Germline V gives CDR1 KGHSH, CDR2 LQKENI. The CDR3 length is 17 residues. The DNA for the CDR3 is TGTGCCAGCTCACCAGAAGTAGCGGGGGCTTTCGCAGATACGCAGTATTTT. It codes for CASSPEVAGAFADTQYF. Filled out from reference TRBV18 and TRBJ2-3, the complete variable domain reads NAGVMQNPRHLVRRRGQEARLRCSPMKGHSHVYWYRQLPEEGLKFMVYLQKENIIDESGMPKERFSAEFPKEGPSILRIQQVVRGDSAAYFCASSPEVAGAFADTQYFGPGTRLTVL.

This clone was counted only a few times. This chain links TRBV6-5 with TRBJ2-7; TRBD1 agrees at 7 bases. The CDR3 is 14 amino acids. After removal of 2 bases from V and 6 bases from J, the junction contained 7 bases not matched to a gene. Germline assignment: CDR1 MNHEY and CDR2 SVGAGI. The CDR3: CASSYRGQVPEQYF. The CDR3 DNA follows: TGTGCCAGCAGTTACCGAGGACAGGTTCCCGAGCAGTACTTC.

The chain links TRBV5-1 to TRBJ1-1; the D is unclear. The V end lost 5 bases, the J end lost 0 bases, and 11 bases lay between the germline ends. CDR3 length equals 14 residues. Germline assignment: CDR1 SGHRS and CDR2 YFSETQ. As DNA, the CDR3 is TGCGCCAGCAGGGCGGATGTTATGAACACTGAAGCTTTCTTT. This sequence encodes CASRADVMNTEAFF.

In DNA form, the CDR3 reads TGTGCCAGCTCACCGGCCGGGACACTGACTGAAGCTTTCTTT. This gives the protein CASSPAGTLTEAFF. The chain combines TRBV18 with TRBJ1-1; D might be TRBD1 (6 bases). There are 14 residues in the CDR3. V lost 3 bases, J lost 5 bases, and 13 bases lay in between. CDR1 KGHSH and CDR2 LQKENI come from the germline V gene.

The V gene is TRBV6-5, the J gene TRBJ1-2, with TRBD1 matching 7 bases. The ends lost 5 bases at V and 5 bases at J; junction bases unmatched: 8. CDR3 length: 14 residues. Germline-derived CDR1 and CDR2 are MNHEY and SVGAGI. The CDR3 sequence: CASSQTGDGYGYTF. CDR3 DNA: TGTGCCAGCAGTCAAACAGGGGATGGGTATGGCTACACCTTC.

This clone was detected a few times. The chain couples TRBV14 to TRBJ1-2; 8 bases map to TRBD1. CDR1 is SGHDN and CDR2 is FVKESK in the germline V gene. V dropped 0 bases and J dropped 3; count of bases not matched to a gene: 6. CDR3 length equals 16 residues. The CDR3 loop reads CASSQDPRGPDYGYTF. The CDR3, as DNA: TGTGCCAGCAGCCAAGATCCCAGGGGGCCTGACTATGGCTACACCTTC.

This chain connects TRBV7-2 to TRBJ2-3; 11 bases fit TRBD2. Trimming removed 7 bases from V and 2 bases from J; junction bases left unmatched: 8. This CDR3 has 16 amino acids. CDR1 SGHTA and CDR2 FQGNSA come from the germline V gene. In DNA form, the CDR3 reads TGTGCCAGCACCCCGGGACTAGCGGCTTCCACAGATACGCAGTATTTT. Amino acid sequence: CASTPGLAASTDTQYF.

The chain has TRBV18 and TRBJ1-4; the D gene is possibly TRBD1 (6 bases). V gave up 0 bases and J gave up 8 bases, with 13 bases separating them. The CDR3 sequence is 15 residues long. CDR1 KGHSH and CDR2 LQKENI come from the germline V gene. The CDR3 sequence: CASSPPGAGDEKLFF. Written as DNA, the CDR3 is TGTGCCAGCTCACCACCGGGCGCAGGGGACGAAAAACTGTTTTTT.